Sequencing of this TCR beta chain was carried out in a study of T cell responses to AZD1222 COVID-19 vaccine. Whole-study findings and limits: White British ancestry dominated among donors, who included more females, and clonal diversity was possibly underestimated. Baseline testing showed seropositivity in only five to seven AZD1222 recipients.

Sequencing was performed with immunoSEQ multiplex PCR; in TCRdb, only in-frame clones are kept and a portion is missing. The sample has 200,000 or so clones, 85% to 95% seen once; the top ten hold roughly 9.8%. Comments on this clone: Antigen: not known.

Germline CDR1 reads MNHEY; CDR2 reads SVGEGT. CDR3 length: 15 amino acids. After removal of 5 bases from V and 3 bases from J, the junction contained 8 bases not matched to a gene. The source of this sequence is an adult in good health. The source material was peripheral blood, sampled on day 0 of AZD1222 vaccination. The V gene is TRBV6-2 or TRBV6-3, the J gene TRBJ2-7, with 9 bases matching TRBD1. The CDR3 DNA reads as TGTGCCAGCAGTAAACAGGGGGCTCACTACTACGAGCAGTACTTC. Protein sequence: CASSKQGAHYYEQYF.